A selection of T cell receptor beta chains follows, all from one sample in a study of beta chain features in type 1 diabetes. Libraries were prepared by immunoSEQ multiplex PCR; TCRdb keeps only in-frame clonotypes and omits some of them. The sample consists of roughly 450,000 clones, roughly 13% of them appearing once. Sequencing was performed on naive CD4+ T cells from blood. All receptors derive from a young man in good health. CDR3s include the opening cysteine and the closing phenylalanine or tryptophan. Fields, in order: V gene, J gene, clone size, D gene, CDR3 DNA, CDR3 protein. A D gene is named only where the DNA matches it firmly. Clone size is shown for a subset of rows, as once, few, many or a class of expanded clone.

TRBV4-3	TRBJ2-7	.	.	TGCGCCAGCAGCCAGGATGGATACGAGCAGTACTTC	CASSQDGYEQYF
TRBV6-1	TRBJ2-3	.	TRBD1	TGTGCCAGCAGTGAAGGGGGGACAGCCACAGATACGCAGTATTTT	CASSEGGTATDTQYF
TRBV7-2	TRBJ2-1	few	.	TGTGCCAGCAGCTTAAGTGGAGGAGGGGTTAATGAGCAGTTCTTC	CASSLSGGGVNEQFF
TRBV4-3	TRBJ1-2	.	.	TGCGCCAGCAGCCTAGAAGTTGGGGGCTACACCTTC	CASSLEVGGYTF
TRBV5-1	TRBJ2-1	few	TRBD2	TGCGCCAGCAGCTCTAGCGGGGGCCAGCAGGACAATGAGCAGTTCTTC	CASSSSGGQQDNEQFF
TRBV5-1	TRBJ2-7	few	.	TGCGCCAGCAGCTTAGCCTCACAATACGAGCAGTACTTC	CASSLASQYEQYF
TRBV20-1	TRBJ2-3	few	.	TGCAGTGTCACCGACCCGGGGGCGCAGTATTTT	CSVTDPGAQYF
TRBV5-6	TRBJ2-1	.	TRBD1	TGTGCCAGCAGCTCATTCGACAGGGTTGGGAATGAGCAGTTCTTC	CASSSFDRVGNEQFF
TRBV9	TRBJ1-3	few	.	TGTGCCAGCAGCGTAGAGGAGGGGCGGACTGGAAACACCATATATTTT	CASSVEEGRTGNTIYF
TRBV4-1	TRBJ1-2	few	TRBD1	TGCGCCAGCAGCCAAGTCCTCAGGGAGGACAGGTATGGCTACACCTTC	CASSQVLREDRYGYTF
TRBV5-4	TRBJ2-5	few	.	TGTGCCAGCAGCTTGGGGCTAGCGAAAACGTGGGAGACCCAGTACTTC	CASSLGLAKTWETQYF